The TCR beta chain described here comes from a study of blood T cell repertoires in COVID-19. In regard to this clone: The germline gene is not matched at one end of the junction; a read error may be the cause.

Germline V gene sequence: CDR1 LGHDT, CDR2 YNNKEL (reference sequence). The CDR3 length is 12 residues. Per the original data handling: The authors estimated nucleated cell counts from reference gene primer amplification. TCRdb's copy holds only in-frame clones and misses some; the assay was immunoSEQ multiplex PCR. D and trimming were read from the DNA, whereas the V and J calls and clone size are those reported in that table. The sample lists about 190,000 clones, approximately 90% occurring once. The source of this sequence is a woman aged 40 to 55 in a cohort exposed to, infected with or recovered from COVID-19 (not recorded which). V is TRBV3-1 (or the pseudogene TRBV3-2) and J is TRBJ1-2; no clear D. Sequencing was carried out using PBMCs or T cells enriched from blood (not recorded which). CDR3 sequence reads: CASSRGVAAEEF. In nucleotides, the CDR3 is TGTGCCAGCAGCCGAGGTGTGGCAGCCGAAGAATTC.